In its sample, the clone carrying this T cell receptor (beta chain) was seen many times. Trimming cost V 6 bases and J 1 base, with 5 bases left between them. The CDR3 extends over 12 amino acids. The sample belongs to a study of T-cell memory formation after mild COVID-19. TCRdb re-called the 5' RACE reads through MiXCR, storing one row per CDR3 protein. The sample shows roughly 600,000 distinct CDR3 sequences, more than 15% of them seen only once. The specimen was PBMCs or a T cell subset sorted from them (not recorded which). The gene calls are TRBV12-3 or TRBV12-4 and TRBJ2-3; the D is unclear. The receptor comes from an adult woman who had mild COVID-19 (a few samples of this study predate the infection). Cell type and time point are not known. The CDR3 nucleotides read TGTGCCAGCAGCTTTGGCACAGATACGCAGTATTTT. The encoded protein is CASSFGTDTQYF.